This TCR beta chain originates from a study of tumor T cells in aggressive B-cell lymphoma. The germline V gene encodes CDR1 SGHDT and CDR2 YYEEEE. V lost 0 bases and J 4 bases, leaving 5 bases between the germline ends. The CDR3 contains 13 residues. Here immunoSEQ multiplex PCR was the method, and the copy in TCRdb shows in-frame clones only, minus some. The sample includes about 2,000 clones, 60% to 80% of them seen just once. This receptor was obtained from an adult with diffuse large B cell lymphoma. J is TRBJ1-5 and V is TRBV5-6; D remains unclear. Sequenced sample: tumor tissue. DNA of the CDR3: TGTGCCAGCAGCTTGGGGGCAAATCAGCCCCAGCATTTT. Translating gives CASSLGANQPQHF.